The 30 T cell receptor beta chains below come from one sample, sequenced in a study of technical replicates of blood from several donors. The assay was immunoSEQ multiplex PCR, and TCRdb's table has in-frame clones only and misses some. This sample has tens of thousands of clones, with about 94% found just once. Specimen: T cells isolated from PBMCs. The source is a human donor in good health.

The CDR3 region is CASSEEGGTLNTQYF. The CDR3 DNA reads TGTGCCAGCAGTGAGGAGGGGGGGACATTAAATACGCAGTATTTT. This chain uses TRBV2 with TRBJ2-3; D possibly corresponds to TRBD2 (7 bases). Trimming pared 3 bases from V and 7 bases from J, leaving 17 bases between. Germline V gene data show CDR1 as SNHLY and CDR2 as FYNNEI. There are 15 residues in the CDR3.

The CDR3 sequence is CASSPGTGLDSNYGYTF. Written as DNA, the CDR3 is TGCGCCAGCAGCCCAGGGACAGGCCTTGATTCAAACTATGGCTACACCTTC. V is TRBV4-1 and J is TRBJ1-2, with TRBD1 matching over 8 bases. CDR3 length equals 17 residues. V lost 4 bases and J lost 2; bases outside the gene matches: 12. The germline CDR1 and CDR2 sequences are MGHRA and YSYEKL.

As regards this clone: A junction boundary mismatches the germline segment, possibly from a read error. The chain is built from TRBV4-1 and TRBJ2-4, with TRBD2 identical over 7 bases. CDR1 is MGHRA, CDR2 YSYEKL, per germline. CDR3 length: 18 residues. The CDR3 region has the DNA TGCGCCAGCACCCAACTAGCGAGAGAGCTTCTAGCCAAAAACATTCAGTACTTC. This codes for CASTQLARELLAKNIQYF.

CDR3 nucleotides: TGCAGCGTGGGTACCGGGACTCGCCTCTACAATGAGCAGTTCTTC. This codes for CSVGTGTRLYNEQFF. The V gene is TRBV29-1, the J gene TRBJ2-1; weak D call: TRBD2 (6 bases). Per the germline V gene, CDR1 is SQVTM and CDR2 is ANQGSEA. CDR3 size: 15 residues. V lost 6 bases and J lost 3, with 18 bases in between.

In DNA, the CDR3 is TGCGCCAGCAGCCCGACAGGGGAGTTTGGCTACACCTTC. Encoded protein: CASSPTGEFGYTF. The V and J genes are TRBV5-1 and TRBJ1-2; 8 bases agree with TRBD1. J was trimmed by 7 bases and V by 4 bases; bases with no gene match: 6. CDR3 length: 13 residues. Germline V gene data show CDR1 as SGHRS and CDR2 as YFSETQ.

This chain uses TRBV18 with TRBJ2-2; D is unresolved. The V end lost 1 base, the J end lost 1 base, and 7 bases lay between the germline ends. The CDR3 spans 15 residues. Germline CDR1 and CDR2: KGHSH and LQKENI. The CDR3 reads CASSPQSLNTGELFF. As DNA, the CDR3 is TGTGCCAGCTCACCACAGAGCTTGAACACCGGGGAGCTGTTTTTT. The full variable domain, in which reference TRBV18 and TRBJ2-2 provide the parts outside the CDR3, is NAGVMQNPRHLVRRRGQEARLRCSPMKGHSHVYWYRQLPEEGLKFMVYLQKENIIDESGMPKERFSAEFPKEGPSILRIQQVVRGDSAAYFCASSPQSLNTGELFFGEGSRLTVL.

The V and J genes are TRBV7-9 and TRBJ2-1; D not certain. V was clipped by 2 bases and J by 6 bases, with 5 bases between them. CDR3 length: 12 residues. Germline V gene data show CDR1 as SEHNR and CDR2 as FQNEAQ (reference sequence). CDR3 sequence: CASSLSSNEQFF. CDR3 coding DNA: TGTGCCAGCAGCTTATCGTCCAATGAGCAGTTCTTC.

This chain links TRBV11-3 with TRBJ2-5; possible D gene TRBD2, 6 bases. The CDR3 has 16 amino acids. The germline V and J ends were trimmed by 5 bases and 1 base, with 17 bases remaining between them. CDR1 is SGHNT and CDR2 is YENEEA in the germline V gene. The CDR3 protein is CASSRTGPGGQETQYF. The CDR3 coding sequence is TGTGCCAGCAGCCGCACCGGGCCCGGGGGCCAAGAGACCCAGTACTTC.

The V gene is TRBV6-4, the J gene TRBJ2-1; 10 bases match TRBD2. The CDR3 contains 16 residues. The germline gives CDR1 MRHNA, CDR2 SNTAGT. After removal of 2 bases from V and 8 bases from J, the junction contained 9 bases not matched to a gene. The CDR3 loop reads CASSDEVAGGRHEQFF. The DNA of the CDR3 is TGTGCCAGCAGTGACGAGGTAGCGGGAGGAAGGCATGAGCAGTTCTTC.

The gene calls are TRBV4-1 and TRBJ2-7, with TRBD2 matching over 11 bases. V lost 1 base, J lost 0 bases, and 2 bases stayed unmatched. Per the germline V gene, CDR1 is MGHRA and CDR2 is YSYEKL. This CDR3 has 16 residues. CDR3 DNA sequence: TGCGCCAGCAGCCAAGCGACTAGCGGGACCTCCTACGAGCAGTACTTC. It encodes CASSQATSGTSYEQYF.

V is TRBV7-9 and J is TRBJ2-3, with 7 positions matching TRBD1. This CDR3 contains 15 residues. V lost 5 bases and J lost 2; bases outside the gene matches: 7. CDR1 and CDR2 from the germline V gene are SEHNR and FQNEAQ (reference sequence). The CDR3 DNA sequence: TGTGCCAGCAGCCCGGACAGGATAGCCACAGATACGCAGTATTTT. Encoded protein: CASSPDRIATDTQYF.

This chain joins TRBV14 and TRBJ1-5; D ambiguous. The CDR3 has 13 residues. Germline CDR1 SGHDN, CDR2 FVKESK. V was shortened by 0 bases and J by 4 bases, with 4 bases between the two germline ends. In nucleotides, the CDR3 is TGTGCCAGCAGCCAAGATCCAAATCAGCCCCAGCATTTT. It translates to CASSQDPNQPQHF. Based on the CDR3 plus reference TRBV14 and TRBJ1-5, the full variable domain is EAGVTQFPSHSVIEKGQTVTLRCDPISGHDNLYWYRRVMGKEIKFLLHFVKESKQDESGMPNNRFLAERTGGTYSTLKVQPAELEDSGVYFCASSQDPNQPQHFGDGTRLSIL.

The chain joins TRBV2 to TRBJ2-5; D unclear. The V and J ends lost 8 bases and 2 bases respectively, with 9 bases between them. The CDR3 contains 12 residues. The germline gives CDR1 SNHLY, CDR2 FYNNEI. Written as DNA, the CDR3 is TGTGCCAGCGATGACATACAAGAGACCCAGTACTTC. Translation gives CASDDIQETQYF.

This clone appeared a single time. V usage is TRBV5-1 and J usage is TRBJ1-1, with TRBD1 identical over 11 bases. V lost 4 bases and J lost 5; bases outside the gene matches: 4. The CDR3 is 14 amino acids. The V gene's germline CDR1 is SGHRS and CDR2 YFSETQ. The CDR3 nucleotides are TGCGCCAGCAGCGGGGACAGGGGGGAAACTGAAGCTTTCTTT. It is translated as CASSGDRGETEAFF.

This clone was counted a single time. The CDR3 DNA reads TGTGCCTGGGGACTAGCGGGGGCGAATGAGCAGTTCTTC. Its translation: CAWGLAGANEQFF. This sequence joins TRBV30 and TRBJ2-1; 13 bases align to TRBD2. From germline, CDR1 is GTSNPN and CDR2 SVGIG (reference sequence). CDR3 length equals 13 residues. J gave up 7 bases and V 5 bases, and 2 bases lay outside the gene matches.

The rearrangement links TRBV18 to TRBJ1-1, with D hard to call. Between the trimmed V and J ends, which lost 3 bases and 3 bases, there was a span of 11 bases. There are 14 residues in the CDR3. Per the germline V gene, CDR1 is KGHSH and CDR2 is LQKENI. The CDR3 spells CASSPPGGYTEAFF. DNA of the CDR3: TGTGCCAGCTCACCCCCAGGAGGGTACACTGAAGCTTTCTTT.

This rearrangement joins TRBV29-1 to TRBJ1-4; 7 bases line up with TRBD1. Germline CDR1 reads SQVTM; CDR2 reads ANQGSEA. The V gene end was trimmed by 4 bases and the J gene end by 5 bases; junction bases not matched to a gene: 4. The CDR3 totals 13 residues. The CDR3, as DNA: TGCAGCGTTGGCTACAGGGGAAATGAAAAACTGTTTTTT. Residues: CSVGYRGNEKLFF. The whole variable domain, filled in from reference TRBV29-1 and TRBJ1-4, reads SAVISQKPSRDICQRGTSLTIQCQVDSQVTMMFWYRQQPGQSLTLIATANQGSEATYESGFVIDKFPISRPNLTFSTLTVSNMSPEDSSIYLCSVGYRGNEKLFFGSGTQLSVL.

The J gene is TRBJ2-2, the V gene TRBV9; D may be TRBD2 (7 bases). The germline V gene encodes CDR1 SGDLS and CDR2 YYNGEE. The CDR3 consists of 14 residues. Trimming cost V 7 bases and J 3 bases, with 13 bases left between them. The CDR3 here is CASARGADTGELFF. CDR3 coding DNA: TGTGCCAGCGCCCGGGGGGCAGACACCGGGGAGCTGTTTTTT.

The V and J genes are TRBV10-3 and TRBJ2-3, with D maybe TRBD1 (5 bases). The CDR3 runs to 18 residues. Trimming removed 3 bases from V and 0 bases from J, with 19 bases in between. Germline CDR1 is ENHRY and CDR2 is SYGVKD. CDR3 DNA: TGTGCCATCAGTGACATAAGTTTCGGACAATCTAGCACAGATACGCAGTATTTT. It specifies CAISDISFGQSSTDTQYF.

The chain joins TRBV19 to TRBJ1-2; 9 positions match TRBD1. The V gene's germline CDR1 is LNHDA and CDR2 SQIVND (reference sequence). V lost 3 bases and J lost 8; bases outside the gene matches: 10. The CDR3 length is 15 residues. For the CDR3, the DNA is TGTGCCAGTAGTATCTTCGGGACAGGGTCTTTGGGCTACACCTTC. This gives the protein CASSIFGTGSLGYTF.

The gene calls are TRBV5-1 and TRBJ2-7; 8 bases are a match to TRBD2. Germline-derived CDR1 and CDR2 are SGHRS and YFSETQ. The CDR3 length is 13 residues. The J segment lost 5 bases and the V segment lost 4 bases, leaving 5 bases of the junction unmatched. CDR3 sequence (DNA): TGCGCCAGCAGCCAGGGACTAGTAGACGAGCAGTACTTC. Protein product: CASSQGLVDEQYF.

The V call is TRBV6-1, the J call TRBJ2-7; D may be TRBD2 (7 bases). Trimming stripped 2 bases from V and 3 bases from J, with 14 bases between. The CDR3 consists of 15 residues. CDR1 is MNHNS and CDR2 is SASEGT in the germline V gene. CDR3 amino acids: CASSEFGGGRYEQYF. For the CDR3, the DNA is TGTGCCAGCAGTGAATTTGGGGGGGGGCGCTACGAGCAGTACTTC.

This chain connects TRBV6-5 to TRBJ1-3, with 7 bases that match TRBD1. The CDR3 is 15 residues long. Germline CDR1 reads MNHEY; CDR2 reads SVGAGI. V trimming: 6 bases; J trimming: 0 bases; junction bases outside the gene matches: 5. The CDR3 DNA reads as TGTGCCAGCAGCCTGGGACAGAGCTCTGGAAACACCATATATTTT. Protein: CASSLGQSSGNTIYF.

The rearrangement uses TRBV7-9 and TRBJ2-5; tentatively, D is TRBD1 (5 bases). CDR3 size: 14 residues. CDR1 SEHNR and CDR2 FQNEAQ come from the germline V gene (reference sequence). The V end was cut by 2 bases, the J end by 5 bases, with 12 bases between. The CDR3 here is CASSLIRGVETQYF. The CDR3 DNA follows: TGTGCCAGCAGCTTAATTAGGGGTGTGGAGACCCAGTACTTC.

DNA for the CDR3: TGTGCCAGCAGCTTATTTGTGGGGACAGGGAGATGGAACACTGAAGCTTTCTTT. This gives the protein CASSLFVGTGRWNTEAFF. V gene TRBV7-9 combines with J gene TRBJ1-1, with TRBD1 matching over 9 bases. The V gene's germline CDR1 is SEHNR and CDR2 FQNEAQ (reference sequence). The V and J ends lost 2 bases and 1 base, in that order; junction bases with no gene match: 11. This CDR3 is 18 amino acids long.

V gene TRBV4-1 combines with J gene TRBJ2-7; D gene unclear. Germline assignment: CDR1 MGHRA and CDR2 YSYEKL. The CDR3 is made up of 13 amino acids. V lost 5 bases to trimming and J lost 1 base, with 9 bases between them. Written as DNA, the CDR3 is TGCGCCAGCAGCTCCCAGGATTCCTACGAGCAGTACTTC. Amino acids: CASSSQDSYEQYF.

The gene calls are TRBV14 and TRBJ2-7; TRBD2 matches 7 bases. J was trimmed by 0 bases and V by 3 bases; bases with no gene match: 8. The germline V gene encodes CDR1 SGHDN and CDR2 FVKESK. This CDR3 region has 16 residues. The CDR3 protein is CASSQALAESSYEQYF. The CDR3 coding sequence is TGTGCCAGCAGCCAGGCTCTAGCGGAAAGCTCCTACGAGCAGTACTTC.

This chain connects TRBV7-3 to TRBJ2-1, with TRBD2 identical over 8 bases. The CDR3 contains 16 residues. Germline trimming cut 4 bases from V and 1 base from J; bases unmatched to any gene: 6. Per germline, CDR1 SGHTA and CDR2 FQGTGA. This CDR3 is CASSSGGTRSYNEQFF. The CDR3 coding sequence is TGTGCCAGCAGCTCGGGGGGGACTAGATCCTACAATGAGCAGTTCTTC.

The chain recombines TRBV7-2 with TRBJ1-2, with TRBD1 identical over 8 bases. Unmatched junction bases numbered 6, after V lost 2 bases and J lost 4 bases. Germline CDR1 is SGHTA and CDR2 is FQGNSA. The CDR3 totals 15 residues. CDR3 bases: TGTGCCAGCAGCTTACGAGGACAGGGATCCTATGGCTACACCTTC. Protein: CASSLRGQGSYGYTF.

The chain links TRBV7-9 to TRBJ2-4, with TRBD2 matching 16 bases. Germline V gene sequence: CDR1 SEHNR, CDR2 FQNEAQ (reference sequence). Trimming took 5 bases from V and 3 from J; bases not matched to a gene: 10. The CDR3 totals 19 residues. The chain's CDR3 is CASSLGTSGRALGKNIQYF. In nucleotides, the CDR3 is TGTGCCAGCAGCCTAGGGACTAGCGGGAGGGCCCTGGGCAAAAACATTCAGTACTTC.